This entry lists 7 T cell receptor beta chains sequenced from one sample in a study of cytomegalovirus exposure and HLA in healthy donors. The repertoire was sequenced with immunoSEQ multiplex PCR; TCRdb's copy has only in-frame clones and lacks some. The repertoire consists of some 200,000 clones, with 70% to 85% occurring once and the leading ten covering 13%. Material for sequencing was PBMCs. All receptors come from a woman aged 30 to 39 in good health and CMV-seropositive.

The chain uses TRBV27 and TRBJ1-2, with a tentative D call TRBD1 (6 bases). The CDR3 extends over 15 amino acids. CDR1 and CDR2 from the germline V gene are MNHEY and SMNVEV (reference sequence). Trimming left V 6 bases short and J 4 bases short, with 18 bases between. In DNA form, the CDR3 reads TGTGCCAGCAGCTCCCCGAGTGCGGGGGCCTATGGCTACACCTTC. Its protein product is CASSSPSAGAYGYTF.

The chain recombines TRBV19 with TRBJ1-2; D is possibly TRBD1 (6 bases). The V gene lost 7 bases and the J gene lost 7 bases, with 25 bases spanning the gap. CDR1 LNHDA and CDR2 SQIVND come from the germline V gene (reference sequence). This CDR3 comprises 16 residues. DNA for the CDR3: TGTGCCAGTACCGTCCTTTCGGGGGGACATTTGGGTGGCTACACCTTC. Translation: CASTVLSGGHLGGYTF. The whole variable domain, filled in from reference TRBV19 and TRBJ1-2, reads DGGITQSPKYLFRKEGQNVTLSCEQNLNHDAMYWYRQDPGQGLRLIYYSQIVNDFQKGDIAEGYSVSREKKESFPLTVTSAQKNPTAFYLCASTVLSGGHLGGYTFGSGTRLTVV.

CDR3 in DNA: TGTGCCAGCAGCTCCACGGGGTCCACAGATACGCAGTATTTT. Translating it yields CASSSTGSTDTQYF. V gene TRBV7-9 combines with J gene TRBJ2-3; D might be TRBD2 (5 bases). This CDR3 comprises 14 residues. From germline, CDR1 is SEHNR and CDR2 FQNEAQ (reference sequence). Trimming cost V 4 bases and J 2 bases, with 10 bases left between them.

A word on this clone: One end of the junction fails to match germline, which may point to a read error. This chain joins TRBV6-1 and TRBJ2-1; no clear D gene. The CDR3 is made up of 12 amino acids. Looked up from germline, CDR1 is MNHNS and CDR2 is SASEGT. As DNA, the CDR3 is TGTGCCAGCAGTTTGCGCTACGATGAGCAGTTCTTC. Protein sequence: CASSLRYDEQFF.

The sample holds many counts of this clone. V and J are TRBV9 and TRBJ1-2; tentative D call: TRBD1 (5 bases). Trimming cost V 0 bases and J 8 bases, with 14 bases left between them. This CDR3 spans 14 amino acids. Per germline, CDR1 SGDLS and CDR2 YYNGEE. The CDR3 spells CASSVAVGLAGYTF. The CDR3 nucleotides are TGTGCCAGCAGCGTAGCGGTGGGACTTGCCGGCTACACCTTC.

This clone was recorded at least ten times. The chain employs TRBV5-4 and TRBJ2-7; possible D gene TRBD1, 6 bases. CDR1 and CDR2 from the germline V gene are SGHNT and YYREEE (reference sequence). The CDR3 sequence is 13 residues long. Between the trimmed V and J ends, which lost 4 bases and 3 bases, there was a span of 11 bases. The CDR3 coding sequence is TGTGCCAGCAGCCAGGGGACCGACTACGAGCAGTACTTC. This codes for CASSQGTDYEQYF.

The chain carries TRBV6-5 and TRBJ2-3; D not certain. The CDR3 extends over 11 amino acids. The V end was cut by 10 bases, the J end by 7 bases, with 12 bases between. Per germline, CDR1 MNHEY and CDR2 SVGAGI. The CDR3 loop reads CATRRRNTQYF. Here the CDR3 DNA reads TGTGCCACGAGGCGTCGGAATACGCAGTATTTT.